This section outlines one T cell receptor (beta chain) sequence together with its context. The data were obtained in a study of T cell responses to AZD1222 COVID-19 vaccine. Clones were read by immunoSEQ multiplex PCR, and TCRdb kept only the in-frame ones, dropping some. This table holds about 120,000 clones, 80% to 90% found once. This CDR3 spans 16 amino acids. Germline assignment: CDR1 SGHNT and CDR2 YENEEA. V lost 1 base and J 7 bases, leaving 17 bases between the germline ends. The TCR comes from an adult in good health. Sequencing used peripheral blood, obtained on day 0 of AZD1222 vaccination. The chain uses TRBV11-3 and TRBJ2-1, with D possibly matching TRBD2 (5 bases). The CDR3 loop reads CASSLVTGRRRNEQFF. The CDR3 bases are TGTGCCAGCAGCTTAGTGACGGGAAGGAGGAGGAATGAGCAGTTCTTC. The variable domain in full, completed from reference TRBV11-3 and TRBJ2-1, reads EAGVVQSPRYKIIEKKQPVAFWCNPISGHNTLYWYLQNLGQGPELLIRYENEEAVDDSQLPKDRFSAERLKGVDSTLKIQPAELGDSAVYLCASSLVTGRRRNEQFFGPGTRLTVL.